These 31 T cell receptor beta chains originate from one sample sequenced in a study of HIV-infected patients and healthy controls. From the 5' RACE reads, TCRdb called clonotypes with MiXCR, one entry per CDR3 protein. The sample carries around 62,000 distinct CDR3 sequences, roughly 21% recorded once. Sequenced sample: CD4+ T cells from blood. The receptors come from a human donor in good health.

This clonotype has a handful of counts. V gene TRBV12-3 or TRBV12-4 combines with J gene TRBJ1-1; TRBD1 matches 8 bases. This CDR3 has 15 amino acids. Trimming at V came to 5 bases and at J to 11 bases, leaving 16 bases not matched to a gene. The CDR3 loop reads CASSPHRTGQLTAFF. The CDR3 bases are TGTGCCAGCAGTCCTCACCGGACAGGGCAGCTCACGGCTTTCTTT.

This chain links TRBV6-2 or TRBV6-3 with TRBJ1-5, with a possible D match to TRBD1 (5 bases). The CDR3 totals 15 residues. Germline V gene lookup returns CDR1 MNHEY and CDR2 SVGEGT. V lost 4 bases and J 2 bases, leaving 12 bases between the germline ends. The CDR3 here is CASSSEGYRNQPQHF. CDR3 bases: TGTGCCAGCAGTTCGGAGGGGTATCGCAATCAGCCCCAGCATTTT.

This clonotype was seen repeatedly, ten times or more. This rearrangement joins TRBV2 to TRBJ2-1; no clear D gene. Per germline, CDR1 SNHLY and CDR2 FYNNEI. The germline V and J ends were trimmed by 6 bases and 7 bases, with 10 bases remaining between them. The CDR3 has 12 amino acids. CDR3 in amino acids: CASSPTSNEQFF. As DNA, the CDR3 is TGTGCCAGCAGCCCTACATCGAATGAGCAGTTCTTC.

This clonotype was observed a handful of times. This sequence joins TRBV7-9 and TRBJ2-1, with a tentative D call TRBD1 (6 bases). The CDR3 totals 16 residues. From germline, CDR1 is SEHNR and CDR2 FQNEAQ (reference sequence). Trimming left V 6 bases short and J 9 bases short, with 24 bases between. The CDR3 protein is CASRPSTGFVHTEQFF. The CDR3 bases are TGTGCCAGCAGACCGTCAACAGGGTTCGTACACACTGAGCAGTTCTTC.

V is TRBV29-1 and J is TRBJ2-5; TRBD1 agrees at 9 bases. V shed 4 bases and J 1 base; nucleotides not matched to a gene: 7. CDR1 and CDR2 from the germline V gene are SQVTM and ANQGSEA. The CDR3 runs 15 residues. The CDR3 sequence: CSVARQDRGQETQYF. The CDR3 nucleotides are TGCAGCGTTGCGAGGCAGGACAGGGGCCAAGAGACCCAGTACTTC.

This clonotype was seen more than once but under ten times. This rearrangement joins TRBV4-2 to TRBJ1-1; unclear D gene. This CDR3 is built from 16 residues. Trimming removed 2 bases from V and 8 bases from J, with 21 bases in between. Looked up from germline, CDR1 is LGHNA and CDR2 is YNFKEQ. CDR3 loop: CASSQPDPTYPLEAFF. In DNA form, the CDR3 reads TGTGCCAGCAGCCAACCCGATCCGACTTACCCCTTAGAAGCTTTCTTT.

This clonotype was picked up many times. The gene calls are TRBV7-9 and TRBJ1-5; 8 positions match TRBD1. This CDR3 is built from 13 residues. With 3 bases clipped from V and 9 bases from J, the junction kept 4 bases outside the gene matches. Germline assignment: CDR1 SEHNR and CDR2 FQNEAQ (reference sequence). Here the CDR3 DNA reads TGTGCCAGCAGCTTTCCAGACAGGGGGCCCCAGCATTTT. Its protein product is CASSFPDRGPQHF. Looking up the rest from reference TRBV7-9 and TRBJ1-5 gives the full variable domain: DTGVSQNPRHKITKRGQNVTFRCDPISEHNRLYWYRQTLGQGPEFLTYFQNEAQLEKSRLLSDRFSAERPKGSFSTLEIQRTEQGDSAMYLCASSFPDRGPQHFGDGTRLSIL.

J is TRBJ2-1 and V is TRBV4-2, with D possibly TRBD2 on 5 matching bases. Trimming removed 0 bases at V and 2 bases at J, with 20 bases between. Germline CDR1 reads LGHNA; CDR2 reads YNFKEQ. The CDR3 loop spans 19 amino acids. This chain's CDR3 is CASSQEIPDSRSPYNEQFF. In DNA, the CDR3 is TGTGCCAGCAGCCAAGAGATCCCGGACTCCCGGAGCCCCTACAATGAGCAGTTCTTC.

In this sample, this clonotype turned up a few times. The chain is built from TRBV19 and TRBJ2-3; a possible D gene is TRBD2 (6 bases). The CDR3 covers 16 residues. V dropped 4 bases and J dropped 3 bases, with 17 bases sitting between them. Looked up from germline, CDR1 is LNHDA and CDR2 is SQIVND (reference sequence). CDR3 protein: CASSTGTPLRTDTQYF. The DNA of the CDR3 is TGTGCCAGTAGTACCGGGACTCCTCTAAGGACAGATACGCAGTATTTT.

J is TRBJ2-1 and V is TRBV20-1; 14 positions match TRBD2. Germline-derived CDR1 and CDR2 are DFQATT and SNEGSKA (reference sequence). After removal of 2 bases from V and 0 bases from J, the junction contained 15 bases not matched to a gene. The CDR3 totals 21 residues. The DNA of the CDR3 is TGCAGTGCTAGATCGCTTACCCGGACTAGCGGGAGGCGCAGCTCCTACAATGAGCAGTTCTTC. Its translation is CSARSLTRTSGRRSSYNEQFF.

The rearrangement uses TRBV5-4 and TRBJ2-1; 10 bases align to TRBD2. The CDR3 totals 16 residues. The germline gives CDR1 SGHNT, CDR2 YYREEE (reference sequence). The junction had 6 bases not matched to a gene; V was cut back by 1 base and J by 5 bases. This CDR3 reads CASSLKLLAGNNEQFF. CDR3 nucleotide sequence: TGTGCCAGCAGCTTGAAGCTACTAGCGGGGAACAATGAGCAGTTCTTC.

This clonotype was recorded at least ten times. The chain joins TRBV3-1 to TRBJ2-3; D not certain. This CDR3 is 11 amino acids long. The V and J ends lost 2 bases and 3 bases respectively, with 0 bases between them. Germline CDR1 is LGHDT and CDR2 is YNNKEL (reference sequence). CDR3 in amino acids: CASSQTDTQYF. In DNA, the CDR3 is TGTGCCAGCAGCCAAACAGATACGCAGTATTTT.

This clonotype has just a few counts. The chain has TRBV4-1 and TRBJ1-2, with 10 bases lining up with TRBD1. With V trimmed by 0 bases and J by 2 bases, 3 bases remained unmatched. Germline V gives CDR1 MGHRA, CDR2 YSYEKL. This CDR3 has 16 residues. CDR3 region: CASSQDRTGGNYGYTF. CDR3 coding DNA: TGCGCCAGCAGCCAAGACCGGACAGGGGGGAACTATGGCTACACCTTC.

To note about this clonotype: This may arise from a read error, as a much more abundant clone is one base away. This chain links TRBV7-8 with TRBJ1-1; D is unresolved. Trimming pared 0 bases from V and 5 bases from J, leaving 7 bases between. Looked up from germline, CDR1 is SGHVS and CDR2 is FQNEAQ. The CDR3 spans 13 residues. The CDR3 loop reads CASSLAPETEAFF. In DNA form, the CDR3 reads TGTGCCAGCAGCTTAGCCCCCGAAACTGAAGCTTTCTTT.

The V gene is TRBV10-3, the J gene TRBJ1-5; no clear D. The CDR3 sequence is 14 residues long. Trimming took off 4 bases at V and 7 bases at J, with 14 bases between the two ends. The germline CDR1 and CDR2 sequences are ENHRY and SYGVKD. The CDR3 bases are TGTGCCATCAGTGTCGGCGAAAGGAGACAGCCCCAGCATTTT. Its translation: CAISVGERRQPQHF.

This clonotype was seen repeatedly, ten times or more. This chain connects TRBV7-9 to TRBJ1-5; D ambiguous. V shed 2 bases and J shed 5 bases, with 7 bases lying between them. CDR3 size: 13 residues. The V gene's germline CDR1 is SEHNR and CDR2 FQNEAQ (reference sequence). The CDR3 protein is CASSLQEDQPQHF. The DNA of the CDR3 is TGTGCCAGCAGCTTACAGGAGGATCAGCCCCAGCATTTT.

The sample holds a few counts of this clonotype. The V call is TRBV20-1, the J call TRBJ2-1, with 9 bases lining up with TRBD2. The V and J ends lost 0 bases and 11 bases, in that order; junction bases with no gene match: 14. Per the germline V gene, CDR1 is DFQATT and CDR2 is SNEGSKA (reference sequence). The CDR3 totals 16 residues. CDR3 nucleotide sequence: TGCAGTGCTAGAGAAGGGACAGCGGGGGGCCCCGGTAAGCAGTTCTTC. This sequence encodes CSAREGTAGGPGKQFF.

The chain carries TRBV6-6 and TRBJ1-4, with D perhaps matching TRBD1 (5 bases). This CDR3 spans 15 amino acids. In germline, CDR1 is MNHNY, CDR2 SVGAGI (reference sequence). Deletions cut 6 bases from V and 8 bases from J, with 19 bases between. CDR3 in amino acids: CASRSRTNWGEKLFF. In DNA form, the CDR3 reads TGTGCCAGCAGGTCACGGACAAATTGGGGAGAAAAACTGTTTTTT.

This clonotype has at least ten counts. The J gene is TRBJ1-5, the V gene TRBV6-2 or TRBV6-3, with 9 bases aligning to TRBD1. CDR1 is MNHEY and CDR2 is SVGEGT in the germline V gene. The ends lost 5 bases at V and 11 bases at J; junction bases unmatched: 16. The CDR3 runs to 16 residues. CDR3 sequence reads: CASSRTTGTGPRAQHF. DNA for the CDR3: TGTGCCAGCAGTCGTACAACCGGGACAGGGCCTAGGGCCCAGCATTTT.

This clonotype was seen at least ten times. The chain combines TRBV2 with TRBJ2-1, with D possibly matching TRBD2 (6 bases). The CDR3 consists of 12 residues. The V end was cut by 5 bases, the J end by 9 bases, with 11 bases between. Germline-derived CDR1 and CDR2 are SNHLY and FYNNEI. Here the CDR3 DNA reads TGTGCCAGCAGTTGGGGGGTTGCTGAGCAGTTCTTC. Translating it yields CASSWGVAEQFF.

The chain employs TRBV6-1 and TRBJ2-7; D not certain. The CDR3 extends over 14 amino acids. V was pared by 6 bases and J by 4 bases, with 16 bases between. Germline CDR1 MNHNS, CDR2 SASEGT. CDR3 loop: CASRAGPSSYEQYF. For the CDR3, the DNA is TGTGCCAGCAGGGCCGGGCCCTCAAGTTACGAGCAGTACTTC.

This clonotype appeared many times. The chain carries TRBV21-1 and TRBJ1-5; the table's TRBD1 call for D was not verified on the DNA. TRBV21-1 is flagged as a pseudogene. The CDR3 covers 13 residues. The CDR3 reads CASSNPGNQPQHF. The CDR3 region has the DNA TGTGCCAGCAGCAATCCGGGTAATCAGCCCCAGCATTTT.

This clonotype has just a few counts. The chain recombines TRBV10-3 with TRBJ1-2; TRBD1 aligns across 7 bases. This CDR3 is 13 amino acids long. The J segment lost 0 bases and the V segment lost 10 bases, leaving 5 bases of the junction unmatched. Germline V gene lookup returns CDR1 ENHRY and CDR2 SYGVKD. Written as DNA, the CDR3 is TGTGCCACGAAGGGACAGACTAACTATGGCTACACCTTC. Translating it yields CATKGQTNYGYTF.

V is TRBV6-5 and J is TRBJ1-1; D might be TRBD1 (5 bases). CDR3 length equals 14 residues. Germline CDR1 is MNHEY and CDR2 is SVGAGI. The V end lost 7 bases, the J end lost 4 bases, and 16 bases lay between the germline ends. CDR3 DNA sequence: TGTGCCAGCATTGGGGGGGTAAGGGGCACTGAAGCTTTCTTT. Its translation is CASIGGVRGTEAFF.

This clonotype turned up a few times. This sequence joins TRBV15 and TRBJ2-4, with a possible D match to TRBD2 (5 bases). V shed 0 bases and J shed 3 bases, with 9 bases lying between them. The CDR3 has 15 residues. The germline CDR1 and CDR2 sequences are LNHNV and YYDKDF (reference sequence). CDR3 in amino acids: CATSRDEGSKNIQYF. In DNA, the CDR3 is TGTGCCACCAGCAGAGACGAGGGAAGCAAAAACATTCAGTACTTC.

This clonotype occurred a few times. The chain carries TRBV6-2 or TRBV6-3 and TRBJ1-1; 8 bases match TRBD1. The germline V gene has CDR1 MNHEY and CDR2 SVGEGT. J was trimmed by 6 bases and V by 4 bases; bases with no gene match: 10. The CDR3 has 15 amino acids. The chain's CDR3 is CASSSIRDRLSEAFF. Written as DNA, the CDR3 is TGTGCCAGCAGTTCGATTAGGGACAGGCTTTCTGAAGCTTTCTTT.

The chain is built from TRBV4-3 and TRBJ2-6; TRBD1 matches at 7 bases. CDR3 length equals 15 residues. The junction had 4 bases not matched to a gene; V was cut back by 6 bases and J by 2 bases. Germline loops: CDR1 LGHNA, CDR2 YSLEER. CDR3 protein: CASRGDRAGANVLTF. The CDR3 nucleotides are TGCGCCAGCAGGGGAGACAGGGCTGGGGCCAACGTCCTGACTTTC.

This sequence joins TRBV7-9 and TRBJ2-3; 11 bases are shared with TRBD2. V gave up 4 bases and J gave up 6 bases; unmatched junction bases: 21. The CDR3 loop spans 20 amino acids. In germline, CDR1 is SEHNR, CDR2 FQNEAQ (reference sequence). The CDR3 DNA reads as TGTGCCAGCAGCTCCACCGTTGGACTGCTAGCGGGAGGAAAGGCGGATACGCAGTATTTT. Residues: CASSSTVGLLAGGKADTQYF.

The chain joins TRBV12-3 or TRBV12-4 to TRBJ2-1, with a tentative D call TRBD2 (6 bases). The CDR3 covers 10 residues. Between the trimmed V and J ends, which lost 5 bases and 12 bases, there was a span of 8 bases. The CDR3 sequence: CASSGTLQFF. The CDR3 bases are TGTGCCAGCAGTGGGACTTTGCAGTTCTTC.

The chain has TRBV20-1 and TRBJ1-1; 8 positions agree with TRBD1. CDR3 length: 14 amino acids. Trimming at V came to 5 bases and at J to 3 bases, leaving 8 bases not matched to a gene. The germline CDR1 and CDR2 sequences are DFQATT and SNEGSKA (reference sequence). The CDR3 spells CSAFAIRGHTEAFF. CDR3 nucleotides: TGCAGTGCTTTCGCCATCAGGGGGCACACTGAAGCTTTCTTT.

The chain uses TRBV6-6 and TRBJ1-5, with 8 bases fitting TRBD1. From germline, CDR1 is MNHNY and CDR2 SVGAGI (reference sequence). The V gene end was trimmed by 6 bases and the J gene end by 7 bases; junction bases not matched to a gene: 11. The CDR3 length is 15 residues. CDR3 in amino acids: CASRIPGQGGQPQHF. DNA for the CDR3: TGTGCCAGCAGGATCCCTGGACAGGGTGGGCAGCCCCAGCATTTT.